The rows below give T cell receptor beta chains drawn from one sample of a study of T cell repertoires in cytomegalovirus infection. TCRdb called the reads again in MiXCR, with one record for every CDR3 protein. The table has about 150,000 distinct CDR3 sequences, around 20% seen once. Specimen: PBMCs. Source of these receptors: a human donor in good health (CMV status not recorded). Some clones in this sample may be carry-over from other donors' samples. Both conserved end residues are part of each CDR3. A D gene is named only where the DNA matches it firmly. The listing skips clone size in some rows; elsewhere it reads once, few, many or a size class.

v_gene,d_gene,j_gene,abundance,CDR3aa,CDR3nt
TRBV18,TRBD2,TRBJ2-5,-,CASSRDYLDQETQYF,TGTGCCAGCTCACGGGACTACCTTGACCAAGAGACCCAGTACTTC
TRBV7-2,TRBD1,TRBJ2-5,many,CASSLGTGPETQYF,TGTGCCAGCAGCTTAGGGACAGGGCCAGAGACCCAGTACTTC
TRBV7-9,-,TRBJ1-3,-,CASSEDLGVGSGNTIYF,TGTGCCAGCAGCGAAGACCTAGGGGTAGGCTCTGGAAACACCATATATTTT
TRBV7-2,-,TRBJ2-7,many,CASSSESSYEQYF,TGTGCCAGCAGCTCCGAGAGCTCCTACGAGCAGTACTTC
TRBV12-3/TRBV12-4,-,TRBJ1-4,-,CASSPDGGRNEKLFF,TGTGCCAGCAGTCCAGACGGGGGGCGCAATGAAAAACTGTTTTTT
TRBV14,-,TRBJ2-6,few,CASSQDRGWANVLTF,TGTGCCAGCAGCCAAGACAGGGGTTGGGCCAACGTCCTGACTTTC
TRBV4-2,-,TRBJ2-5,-,CASSQDSGVRETQYF,TGTGCCAGCAGCCAAGATAGTGGCGTCAGGGAGACCCAGTACTTC
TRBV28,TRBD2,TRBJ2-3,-,CASRTLAGVIGTQYF,TGTGCCAGCAGAACACTAGCGGGAGTAATTGGTACGCAGTATTTT
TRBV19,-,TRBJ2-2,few,CASSLLGGRGTLFF,TGTGCCAGTAGTCTTCTAGGAGGGCGAGGGACGCTGTTTTTT
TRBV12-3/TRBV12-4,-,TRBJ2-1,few,CASSPGGSLVNEQFF,TGTGCCAGCAGTCCCGGCGGAAGCCTCGTCAATGAGCAGTTCTTC
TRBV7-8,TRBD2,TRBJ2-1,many,CASSLMAGGSYNEQFF,TGTGCCAGCAGCTTAATGGCGGGGGGCTCCTACAATGAGCAGTTCTTC
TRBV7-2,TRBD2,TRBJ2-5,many,CASSLEGRLAAKETQYF,TGTGCCAGCAGCTTAGAGGGGCGGCTAGCGGCAAAAGAGACCCAGTACTTC
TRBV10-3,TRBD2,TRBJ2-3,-,CAISQLAGGLDTQYF,TGTGCCATCAGTCAACTAGCGGGGGGGCTAGATACGCAGTATTTT
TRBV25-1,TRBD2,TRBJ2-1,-,CDSSATSGGAAEQFF,TGTGACAGCAGTGCCACTAGCGGGGGGGCCGCGGAGCAGTTCTTC
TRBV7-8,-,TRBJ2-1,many,CASSLTASLNNEQFF,TGTGCCAGCAGCTTAACGGCCAGTCTTAACAATGAGCAGTTCTTC
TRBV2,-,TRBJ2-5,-,CASSETTVQETQYF,TGTGCCAGCAGTGAAACGACAGTCCAAGAGACCCAGTACTTC
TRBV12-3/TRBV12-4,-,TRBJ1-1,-,CASSLRTRAFF,TGTGCCAGCAGCCTCCGGACACGAGCTTTCTTT
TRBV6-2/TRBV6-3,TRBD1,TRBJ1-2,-,CASSYQDRDSGYTF,TGTGCCAGCAGTTACCAGGACAGGGATAGCGGCTACACCTTC
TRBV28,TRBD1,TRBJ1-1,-,CASSFLDRGHNTEAFF,TGTGCCAGCAGTTTCCTGGACAGGGGACATAACACTGAAGCTTTCTTT
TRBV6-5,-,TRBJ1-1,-,CASSYGGFAFF,TGTGCCAGCAGTTACGGGGGCTTTGCTTTCTTT
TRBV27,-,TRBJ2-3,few,CASSPIPLNTQYF,TGTGCCAGCAGTCCGATACCATTGAATACGCAGTATTTT
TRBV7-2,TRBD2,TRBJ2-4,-,CASSLGAGRGIGKNIQYF,TGTGCCAGCAGCTTAGGTGCAGGGCGGGGGATTGGAAAAAACATTCAGTACTTC
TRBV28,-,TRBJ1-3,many,CASSFSRSKLGNTIYF,TGTGCCAGCAGTTTCAGCAGGTCGAAACTTGGAAACACCATATATTTT
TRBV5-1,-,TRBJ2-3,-,CASSLAYGGTSTDTQYF,TGCGCCAGCAGCTTGGCCTATGGGGGGACTAGCACAGATACGCAGTATTTT
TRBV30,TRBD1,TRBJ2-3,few,CAWSAYGTGPDTQYF,TGTGCCTGGAGTGCCTATGGGACAGGGCCAGATACGCAGTATTTT
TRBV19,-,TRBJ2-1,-,CASSISHSEQFF,TGTGCCAGTAGTATCTCTCATAGTGAGCAGTTCTTC
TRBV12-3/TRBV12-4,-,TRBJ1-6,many,CASRSGTANSPLHF,TGTGCCAGCAGGTCCGGGACCGCTAATTCACCCCTCCACTTT
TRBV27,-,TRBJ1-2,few,CASSFVDGNGYTF,TGTGCCAGCAGTTTCGTGGACGGAAATGGCTACACCTTC
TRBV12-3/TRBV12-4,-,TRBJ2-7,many,CASSLGTYEQYF,TGTGCCAGCAGTTTGGGGACCTACGAGCAGTACTTC
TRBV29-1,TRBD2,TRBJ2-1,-,CSVVPSGMSTYNEQFF,TGCAGCGTTGTCCCCAGCGGGATGTCAACCTACAATGAGCAGTTCTTC
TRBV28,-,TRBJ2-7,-,CASSLGEQYF,TGTGCCAGCAGTCTAGGCGAGCAGTACTTC
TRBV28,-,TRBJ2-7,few,CASSPPTLSLLYEQYF,TGTGCCAGCAGTCCCCCAACCTTGTCCTTACTTTACGAGCAGTACTTC
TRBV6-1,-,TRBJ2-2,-,CASRDLANTGELFF,TGTGCCAGCAGGGACTTAGCGAACACCGGGGAGCTGTTTTTT
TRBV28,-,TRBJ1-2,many,CASSLPGAGYTF,TGTGCCAGCAGTTTACCGGGAGCTGGCTACACCTTC
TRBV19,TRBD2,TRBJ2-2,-,CASNGGTNTGELFF,TGTGCCAGTAACGGGGGGACGAACACCGGGGAGCTGTTTTTT
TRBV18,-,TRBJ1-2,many,CASSPPRMYSGYTF,TGTGCCAGCTCACCACCGAGGATGTATAGCGGCTACACCTTC
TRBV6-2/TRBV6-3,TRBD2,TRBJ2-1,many,CASSYSGLAGWNEQFF,TGTGCCAGCAGTTACTCGGGACTAGCGGGGTGGAATGAGCAGTTCTTC
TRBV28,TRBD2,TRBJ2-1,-,CASSRGGWNEQFF,TGTGCCAGCAGTCGGGGGGGGTGGAATGAGCAGTTCTTC
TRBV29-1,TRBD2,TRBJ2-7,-,CSVVGGGGLASYEQYF,TGCAGCGTTGTTGGGGGCGGCGGACTAGCGTCCTACGAGCAGTACTTC
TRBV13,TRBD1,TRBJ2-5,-,CASSSATGGEETQYF,TGTGCCAGCAGCTCCGCAACAGGGGGCGAGGAGACCCAGTACTTC